The TCR beta chain described here comes from a study of T cells in Graves' hyperthyroidism and ophthalmopathy. Amplification of TCR beta CDR3 regions was performed using RNA transcripts as template. RT-PCR in the first round (using the HTBI primer set) targeted the TCR CDR3. TCRdb recomputed calls from the multiplex PCR reads with MiXCR, one row per CDR3 protein. The table shows 600,000 to 750,000 distinct CDR3 sequences, with approximately 15% occurring only once. Trimming shortened V by 5 bases and J by 6 bases, and 16 bases separated the two germline ends. Germline CDR1 and CDR2: LNHDA and SQIVND (reference sequence). The CDR3 totals 14 residues. Among the patients, aged 18 to 65, hyperthyroidism was newly diagnosed and had lasted under 2 months. PBMCs were sourced from about 10 ml fresh peripheral blood.

Sample: blood. J is TRBJ1-2 and V is TRBV19; D is unresolved. The clonotype was recovered from a man aged 50 or older with Graves' hyperthyroidism. The CDR3 sequence is CASSVGRIGDGYTF. The DNA of the CDR3 is TGTGCCAGTAGTGTCGGACGGATCGGGGATGGCTACACCTTC.